This TCR beta chain was sequenced during a study of graft-versus-host responses after intestinal transplantation. Study-level points and caveats: Among circulating GvH clones, peak levels were associated with early post-transplant declines in HvG clones.

Profiled with immunoSEQ multiplex PCR; TCRdb holds only in-frame clones, not every one. The sample yields 62,000 or so clones, roughly 90% seen once. Trimming removed 3 bases from V and 1 base from J, with 9 bases in between. CDR1 GTSNPN and CDR2 SVGIG come from the germline V gene (reference sequence). The CDR3 sequence is 13 residues long. As concerns this clone: Its antigen is not known. This specimen includes other DNA sequences encoding the same CDR3.

This specimen was unstimulated CD8+ T cells sorted from spleen or lymph node cells, taken before transplant. V and J are TRBV30 and TRBJ1-1; a weak D match, TRBD1 (6 bases). The source of this sequence is a human donor who was the organ donor for an intestinal transplant. CDR3 protein: CAWSTQGNTEAFF. DNA for the CDR3: TGTGCCTGGAGCACACAGGGGAACACTGAAGCTTTCTTT.